This passage covers 13 T cell receptor beta chains from one sample sequenced in a study of OX40 agonist ivuxolimab in advanced cancers. Profiling relied on immunoSEQ multiplex PCR, and the TCRdb table lists in-frame clones only, not all of them. The profile shows approximately 65,000 clones, about nine tenths of them singletons. This material consisted of CD4+ or CD8+ T cells sorted from blood, taken in a trial of the OX40 agonist ivuxolimab. The source is an adult with an advanced solid tumor such as melanoma, head and neck, liver or kidney cancer.

The rearrangement links TRBV13 to TRBJ1-5, with 7 bases matching TRBD1. Germline V lookup: CDR1 PRHDT, CDR2 FYEKMQ (reference sequence). The junction had 9 bases not matched to a gene; V was cut back by 3 bases and J by 4 bases. This CDR3 comprises 16 residues. The CDR3: CASSFAQEQGNQPQHF. CDR3 nucleotides: TGTGCCAGCAGCTTCGCACAGGAACAGGGGAATCAGCCCCAGCATTTT. The whole variable domain, remainder taken from reference TRBV13 and TRBJ1-5, is AAGVIQSPRHLIKEKRETATLKCYPIPRHDTVYWYQQGPGQDPQFLISFYEKMQSDKGSIPDRFSAQQFSDYHSELNMSSLELGDSALYFCASSFAQEQGNQPQHFGDGTRLSIL.

CDR3 protein: CASSVDQRLNYNEQFF. The CDR3 DNA reads TGTGCCAGCAGCGTAGATCAGCGGCTAAACTACAATGAGCAGTTCTTC. This chain links TRBV9 with TRBJ2-1, with TRBD2 as a possible D gene (5 bases). V was trimmed by 0 bases and J by 3 bases, leaving 13 bases between them. The CDR3 sequence is 16 residues long. Germline CDR1 is SGDLS and CDR2 is YYNGEE.

The rearrangement uses TRBV19 and TRBJ2-2, with TRBD1 matching 9 bases. V lost 4 bases and J lost 4; bases outside the gene matches: 7. This CDR3 comprises 16 residues. From germline, CDR1 is LNHDA and CDR2 SQIVND (reference sequence). As DNA, the CDR3 is TGTGCCAGTAGTAAGGGGACAGGGTGGGGCACCGGGGAGCTGTTTTTT. It codes for CASSKGTGWGTGELFF.

CDR3 DNA sequence: TGTGCCAGTAGACTCTCGTTGAACTATGGCTACACCTTC. This gives the protein CASRLSLNYGYTF. V and J are TRBV19 and TRBJ1-2; D remains ambiguous. Germline CDR1 is LNHDA and CDR2 is SQIVND (reference sequence). The CDR3 is 13 residues long. V was clipped by 6 bases and J by 2 bases, with 10 bases between them.

The DNA of the CDR3 is TGTGCCAGCAGTTCCCCGCGGGGGCTGAGGAACTATGGCTACACCTTC. This sequence encodes CASSSPRGLRNYGYTF. The chain has TRBV6-5 and TRBJ1-2; maybe TRBD1 (6 bases). This CDR3 contains 16 residues. Per germline, CDR1 MNHEY and CDR2 SVGAGI. The V end lost 4 bases, the J end lost 2 bases, and 17 bases lay between the germline ends.

The chain uses TRBV15 and TRBJ1-4, with no clear D. V shed 0 bases and J shed 8 bases, with 4 bases lying between them. Germline CDR1 LNHNV, CDR2 YYDKDF (reference sequence). The CDR3 is made up of 12 amino acids. The CDR3 coding sequence is TGTGCCACCAGCAGAGAGGGGGAAAAACTGTTTTTT. Its protein product is CATSREGEKLFF.

Only one count was recorded for this clone. The DNA for the CDR3 is TGTGCCAGCAGTTATAGACTAGCCGCGCAAGAGACCCAGTACTTC. It translates to CASSYRLAAQETQYF. The chain combines TRBV6-5 with TRBJ2-5; TRBD2 matches at 7 bases. Germline V lookup: CDR1 MNHEY, CDR2 SVGAGI. J was trimmed by 2 bases and V by 3 bases; bases with no gene match: 6. The CDR3 runs to 15 residues.

The gene calls are TRBV5-6 and TRBJ2-1; 7 bases match TRBD2. CDR3 size: 16 residues. Trimming cost V 4 bases and J 3 bases; bases outside gene matches: 10. CDR1 and CDR2 (germline): SGHDT, YYEEEE. The CDR3 region is CASSGHHERGYNEQFF. The CDR3, as DNA: TGTGCCAGCAGCGGACACCACGAGCGGGGCTACAATGAGCAGTTCTTC.

The chain links TRBV18 to TRBJ2-3, with 13 bases matching TRBD2. The CDR3 sequence is 16 residues long. Germline assignment: CDR1 KGHSH and CDR2 LQKENI. J gave up 6 bases and V 2 bases, and 5 bases lay outside the gene matches. In nucleotides, the CDR3 is TGTGCCAGCTCACCAAGGACTAGCGGGAGTAAGGATACGCAGTATTTT. Translating gives CASSPRTSGSKDTQYF.

The J gene is TRBJ2-4, the V gene TRBV30, with D tentatively TRBD2 (6 bases). V was shortened by 3 bases and J by 0 bases, with 12 bases between the two germline ends. The CDR3 covers 15 residues. CDR1 GTSNPN and CDR2 SVGIG come from the germline V gene (reference sequence). The CDR3 region has the DNA TGTGCCTGGAGCGGAGGGCAAGTAGCCAAAAACATTCAGTACTTC. Amino acids: CAWSGGQVAKNIQYF.

V usage is TRBV19 and J usage is TRBJ1-1; TRBD1 is a possible D gene (5 bases). This CDR3 contains 11 residues. Germline V gene data show CDR1 as LNHDA and CDR2 as SQIVND (reference sequence). Trimming cost V 5 bases and J 9 bases, with 10 bases left between them. The CDR3 DNA reads TGTGCCAGTAGTTGGGGACCAAAAGCTTTCTTT. This translates into CASSWGPKAFF.

The gene calls are TRBV18 and TRBJ2-3; D is uncertain. The CDR3 covers 17 residues. The germline V and J ends were trimmed by 0 bases and 2 bases, with 15 bases remaining between them. Per the germline V gene, CDR1 is KGHSH and CDR2 is LQKENI. This CDR3 reads CASSPPLARVYTDTQYF. The CDR3, as DNA: TGTGCCAGCTCACCACCGCTGGCCCGGGTTTACACAGATACGCAGTATTTT. Drawing the rest from reference TRBV18 and TRBJ2-3, the complete variable domain is NAGVMQNPRHLVRRRGQEARLRCSPMKGHSHVYWYRQLPEEGLKFMVYLQKENIIDESGMPKERFSAEFPKEGPSILRIQQVVRGDSAAYFCASSPPLARVYTDTQYFGPGTRLTVL.

J is TRBJ2-3 and V is TRBV25-1, with 8 bases aligning to TRBD1. Germline V lookup: CDR1 MGHDK, CDR2 SYGVNS. Germline trimming cut 7 bases from V and 6 bases from J; bases unmatched to any gene: 9. The CDR3 contains 14 residues. The CDR3 region is CASMRTGRADTQYF. The CDR3 DNA follows: TGTGCCAGCATGCGGACAGGGCGGGCGGATACGCAGTATTTT.